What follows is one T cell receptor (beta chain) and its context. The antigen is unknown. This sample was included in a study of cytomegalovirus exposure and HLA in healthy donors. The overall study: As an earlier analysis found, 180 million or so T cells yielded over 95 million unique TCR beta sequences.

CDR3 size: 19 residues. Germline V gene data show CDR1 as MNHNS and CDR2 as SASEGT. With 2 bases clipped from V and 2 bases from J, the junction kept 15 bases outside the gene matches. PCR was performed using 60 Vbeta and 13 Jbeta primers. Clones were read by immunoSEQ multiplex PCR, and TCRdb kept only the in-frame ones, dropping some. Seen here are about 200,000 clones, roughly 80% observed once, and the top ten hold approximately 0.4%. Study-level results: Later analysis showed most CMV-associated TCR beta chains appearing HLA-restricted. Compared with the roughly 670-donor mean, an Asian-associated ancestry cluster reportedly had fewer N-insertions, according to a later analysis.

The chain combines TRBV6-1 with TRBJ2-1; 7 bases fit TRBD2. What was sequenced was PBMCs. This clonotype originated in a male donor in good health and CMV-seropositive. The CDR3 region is CASSETPRWAGDPYNEQFF. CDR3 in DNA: TGTGCCAGCAGTGAAACCCCGCGTTGGGCGGGAGACCCCTACAATGAGCAGTTCTTC.